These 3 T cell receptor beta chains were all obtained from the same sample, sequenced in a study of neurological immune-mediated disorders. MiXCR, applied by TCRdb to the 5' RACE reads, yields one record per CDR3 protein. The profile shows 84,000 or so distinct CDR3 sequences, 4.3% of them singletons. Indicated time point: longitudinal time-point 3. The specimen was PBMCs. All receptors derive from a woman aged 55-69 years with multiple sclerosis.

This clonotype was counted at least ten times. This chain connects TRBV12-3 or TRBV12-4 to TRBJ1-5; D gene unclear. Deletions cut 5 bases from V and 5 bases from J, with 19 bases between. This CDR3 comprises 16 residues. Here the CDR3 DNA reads TGTGCCAGCAGTCATGGGGAGGGCCGACTAGATCAGCCCCAGCATTTT. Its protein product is CASSHGEGRLDQPQHF.

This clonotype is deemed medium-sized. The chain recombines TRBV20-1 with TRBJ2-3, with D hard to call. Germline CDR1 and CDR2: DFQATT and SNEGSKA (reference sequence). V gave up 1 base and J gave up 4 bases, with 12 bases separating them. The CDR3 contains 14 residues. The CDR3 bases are TGCAGTGCTAGAGTTGGCGGTGGGGCAGATACGCAGTATTTT. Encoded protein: CSARVGGGADTQYF.

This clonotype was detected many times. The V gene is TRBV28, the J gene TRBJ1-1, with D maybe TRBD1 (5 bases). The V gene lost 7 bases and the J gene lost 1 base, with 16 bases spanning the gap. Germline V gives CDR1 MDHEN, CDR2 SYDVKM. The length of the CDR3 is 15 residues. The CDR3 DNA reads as TGTGCCAGCATCATGTCGGGGGAGGGGAACACTGAAGCTTTCTTT. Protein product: CASIMSGEGNTEAFF.